This TCR beta chain was sequenced in a study of patients and donors after allogeneic stem cell transplantation. After removal of 8 bases from V and 4 bases from J, the junction contained 4 bases not matched to a gene. The V gene's germline CDR1 is SQVTM and CDR2 ANQGSEA. CDR3 length: 14 residues. This clonotype was picked up a small number of times. TCRdb reprocessed the RT-PCR reads with MiXCR, giving one entry per CDR3 protein. The repertoire holds hundreds of thousands of distinct CDR3 sequences, with roughly 17% as singletons. This sequence joins TRBV29-1 and TRBJ2-1, with TRBD2 matching 14 bases. The sequenced sample consisted of blood, either unsorted or a sorted T cell fraction (not recorded which). This sequence was found in a human donor who was either an allogeneic HSCT recipient or a stem cell or donor lymphocyte infusion donor (not recorded which). It is not recorded whose cells these are; they may come from a transplant donor. The chain's CDR3 is CSLRLAGGYNEQFF. The CDR3 nucleotides are TGCAGCCTCCGACTAGCGGGGGGGTACAATGAGCAGTTCTTC.